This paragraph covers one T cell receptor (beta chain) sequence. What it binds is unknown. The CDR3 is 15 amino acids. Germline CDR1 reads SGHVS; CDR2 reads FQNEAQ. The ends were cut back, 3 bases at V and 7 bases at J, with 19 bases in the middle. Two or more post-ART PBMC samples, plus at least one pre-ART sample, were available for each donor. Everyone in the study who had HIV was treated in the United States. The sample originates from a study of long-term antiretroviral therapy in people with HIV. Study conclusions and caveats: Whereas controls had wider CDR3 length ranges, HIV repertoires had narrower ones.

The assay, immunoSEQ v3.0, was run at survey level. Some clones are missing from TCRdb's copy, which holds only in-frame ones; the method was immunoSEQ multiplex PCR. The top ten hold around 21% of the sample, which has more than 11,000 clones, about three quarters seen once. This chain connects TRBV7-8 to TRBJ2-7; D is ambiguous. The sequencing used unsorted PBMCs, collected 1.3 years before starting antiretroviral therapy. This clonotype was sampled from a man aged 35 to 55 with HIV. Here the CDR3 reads CASSLLLNTPEEQYF. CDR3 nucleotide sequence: TGTGCCAGCAGCTTGCTCTTAAATACCCCGGAGGAGCAGTACTTC.